Listed below are T cell receptor beta chains from one sample, sequenced in a study of liver allograft versus peripheral blood T cells. MiXCR, applied by TCRdb to the reads, yields one record per CDR3 protein. The sample has 9,700 or so distinct CDR3 sequences; 25% to 30% are singletons. Source of these receptors: a human patient who had a liver transplant. Some T cells may trace back to the graft donor. The CDR3 runs from the conserved cysteine through the conserved F or W. Fields, in order: CDR3 DNA, CDR3 protein, J gene, V gene, CDR3 length, clone size, D gene. D genes are given only for firm matches. The size field is filled for only some rows; it gives once, few, many or a size class.

DNA: TGTGCCAGCATTCAGGGGGGCACAGATACGCAGTATTTT
CDR3: CASIQGGTDTQYF
J: TRBJ2-3
V: TRBV28
length: 13
size: few
D: TRBD1

DNA: TGTGCCAGCAGTGACGAACTAGCGGGAAACAATGAGCAGTTCTTC
CDR3: CASSDELAGNNEQFF
J: TRBJ2-1
V: TRBV6-1
length: 15
size: many
D: TRBD2

DNA: TGTGCCAGCAGTGAAGATAACGACAGCCCCTACACCTTC
CDR3: CASSEDNDSPYTF
J: TRBJ1-2
V: TRBV6-5
length: 13
size: medium-sized
D: NA

DNA: TGTGCCAGCAGTTTTGGCCGGGACACTGAAGCTTTCTTT
CDR3: CASSFGRDTEAFF
J: TRBJ1-1
V: TRBV12-3/TRBV12-4
length: 13
size: NA
D: NA

DNA: TGTGCCAGTAGTATAGGGGCAGACTATGGCTACACCTTC
CDR3: CASSIGADYGYTF
J: TRBJ1-2
V: TRBV19
length: 13
size: NA
D: NA

DNA: TGTGCCAGCAGTCCTTTTCTTACAGGGGGATATGGCTACACCTTC
CDR3: CASSPFLTGGYGYTF
J: TRBJ1-2
V: TRBV25-1
length: 15
size: NA
D: TRBD1

DNA: TGTGCCAGTAGTATAGAAGGGGGGCCGAACACCGGGGAGCTGTTTTTT
CDR3: CASSIEGGPNTGELFF
J: TRBJ2-2
V: TRBV19
length: 16
size: medium-sized
D: NA

DNA: TGTGCCAGCCTTCAGGGGCACCCTCAGTCCGGGGAGCTGTTTTTT
CDR3: CASLQGHPQSGELFF
J: TRBJ2-2
V: TRBV19
length: 15
size: medium-sized
D: NA

DNA: TGTGCCAGCAGTTTACGGCTAGCGGGAGTGAATGAGCAGTTCTTC
CDR3: CASSLRLAGVNEQFF
J: TRBJ2-1
V: TRBV12-3/TRBV12-4
length: 15
size: NA
D: TRBD2

DNA: TGTGCCAGCAAGCAGGGGGCTGATTACAATGAGCAGTTCTTC
CDR3: CASKQGADYNEQFF
J: TRBJ2-1
V: TRBV6-5
length: 14
size: NA
D: TRBD1

DNA: TGTGCCACCAGCAGAGATTCGGCCCTGGACAGGGTCAATCAGCCCCAGCATTTT
CDR3: CATSRDSALDRVNQPQHF
J: TRBJ1-5
V: TRBV15
length: 18
size: few
D: TRBD1

DNA: TGCAGTGCTAAAGAACAGGGGACGGGTGGCTACACCTTC
CDR3: CSAKEQGTGGYTF
J: TRBJ1-2
V: TRBV20-1
length: 13
size: NA
D: TRBD1

DNA: TGTGCCAGCAGTTCCCTAAAAGGGGGACACAATGAGCAGTTCTTC
CDR3: CASSSLKGGHNEQFF
J: TRBJ2-1
V: TRBV6-5
length: 15
size: many
D: NA

DNA: NA
CDR3: CASSFGPGRSTDTQYF
J: TRBJ2-3
V: TRBV12-3/TRBV12-4
length: 16
size: NA
D: NA

DNA: TGCGCCAGCAGCACGCAGGGGGGCACAGATACGCGGTATTTT
CDR3: CASSTQGGTDTRYF
J: TRBJ2-3
V: TRBV5-1
length: 14
size: NA
D: NA

DNA: NA
CDR3: CISVPEITWGDQYF
J: TRBJ2-7
V: TRBV7-5
length: 14
size: few
D: NA

DNA: TGTGCCATCAGTGAGTCAGGCGAGGGAACTAACTATGGCTACACCTTC
CDR3: CAISESGEGTNYGYTF
J: TRBJ1-2
V: TRBV10-3
length: 16
size: few
D: NA

DNA: TGTGCCAGCAGTCTGGGTCGAGGGGCCACTGAAGCTTTCTTT
CDR3: CASSLGRGATEAFF
J: TRBJ1-1
V: TRBV12-3/TRBV12-4
length: 14
size: few
D: NA

DNA: TGTGCCAGTAGTATTATAGGACAGGAATACTATGGCTACACCTTC
CDR3: CASSIIGQEYYGYTF
J: TRBJ1-2
V: TRBV19
length: 15
size: NA
D: TRBD1

DNA: TGTGCCAGCAGCCCTACCAGAGTACATCAGCCCCAGCATTTT
CDR3: CASSPTRVHQPQHF
J: TRBJ1-5
V: TRBV12-3/TRBV12-4
length: 14
size: NA
D: NA

DNA: TGTGCCACCAGCAGAGAGGGGAATCAGCCCCAGCATTTT
CDR3: CATSREGNQPQHF
J: TRBJ1-5
V: TRBV15
length: 13
size: medium-sized
D: NA

DNA: TGTGCCAGCAGCTCCCCAACAGGGAATGGCTACACCTTC
CDR3: CASSSPTGNGYTF
J: TRBJ1-2
V: TRBV7-9
length: 13
size: medium-sized
D: NA

DNA: TGTGCCAGCAGCTTGGACGGAGGGAGTCCCGATGGCTACACCTTC
CDR3: CASSLDGGSPDGYTF
J: TRBJ1-2
V: TRBV5-4
length: 15
size: once
D: NA

DNA: TGTGCCAGTACCCCACCTGGGGGGTCAGGGCACGAGCAGTACTTC
CDR3: CASTPPGGSGHEQYF
J: TRBJ2-7
V: TRBV19
length: 15
size: medium-sized
D: NA

DNA: TGTGCCAGCAGCCCCGAGGGGCCTACCGAAAAACTGTTTTTT
CDR3: CASSPEGPTEKLFF
J: TRBJ1-4
V: TRBV5-4
length: 14
size: NA
D: NA

DNA: TGCAGTGCCAACGGACTAGCAATCACAGATACGCAGTATTTT
CDR3: CSANGLAITDTQYF
J: TRBJ2-3
V: TRBV20-1
length: 14
size: many
D: TRBD2

DNA: TGTGCCAGCAGCCTAGGTGGGACGGTGAGGACCGGGGAGCTGTTTTTT
CDR3: CASSLGGTVRTGELFF
J: TRBJ2-2
V: TRBV7-3
length: 16
size: NA
D: NA

DNA: TGTGCCAGCAGACCCGGACAGAGAGCAGATACGCAGTATTTT
CDR3: CASRPGQRADTQYF
J: TRBJ2-3
V: TRBV6-6
length: 14
size: NA
D: NA

DNA: TGTGCCAGCAGCTTAGGTTCCGGGACGTATAACAATGAGCAGTTCTTC
CDR3: CASSLGSGTYNNEQFF
J: TRBJ2-1
V: TRBV11-3
length: 16
size: NA
D: NA

DNA: TGTGCCTGGACTAGCGGGTACTCCTACGAGCAGTACTTC
CDR3: CAWTSGYSYEQYF
J: TRBJ2-7
V: TRBV30
length: 13
size: NA
D: TRBD2

DNA: TGTGCCAGCAGCTTAGATGGAAGTCCCCTCGAGCAGTACTTC
CDR3: CASSLDGSPLEQYF
J: TRBJ2-7
V: TRBV7-9
length: 14
size: NA
D: NA

DNA: TGCAGCGTTGGAGCGGGAGTGATAGAGCAGTACTTC
CDR3: CSVGAGVIEQYF
J: TRBJ2-7
V: TRBV29-1
length: 12
size: medium-sized
D: TRBD2

DNA: TGTGCCAGCAGCCATTCGTACGGGGCAGGCGACACCTTC
CDR3: CASSHSYGAGDTF
J: TRBJ1-2
V: TRBV3-1
length: 13
size: once
D: NA

DNA: TGTGCCAGCAGCTTTCTAGCGGGAGGGCCTGAGACCCAGTACTTC
CDR3: CASSFLAGGPETQYF
J: TRBJ2-5
V: TRBV5-6
length: 15
size: NA
D: TRBD2

DNA: TGTGCCAGCAGTGAATTAGGGAGCCCAAACACCGGGGAGCTGTTTTTT
CDR3: CASSELGSPNTGELFF
J: TRBJ2-2
V: TRBV6-1
length: 16
size: medium-sized
D: NA

DNA: TGCAGTGCTAGTAAGGGCAGCCTAAACACTGAAGCTTTCTTT
CDR3: CSASKGSLNTEAFF
J: TRBJ1-1
V: TRBV20-1
length: 14
size: NA
D: NA

DNA: TGTGCCAGTAGTCGACCCGGTGGAAGTAACACTGAAGCTTTCTTT
CDR3: CASSRPGGSNTEAFF
J: TRBJ1-1
V: TRBV19
length: 15
size: few
D: NA

DNA: TGCAGCGTTGTGCCGGGTTCCGGAGATACGCAGTATTTT
CDR3: CSVVPGSGDTQYF
J: TRBJ2-3
V: TRBV29-1
length: 13
size: NA
D: NA

DNA: TGTGCCAGCACTTCACTCGAGGCAGGTGCCTACGAGCAGTACTTC
CDR3: CASTSLEAGAYEQYF
J: TRBJ2-7
V: TRBV6-5
length: 15
size: NA
D: NA

DNA: TGTGCCAGCTCACGGGCTAGCGGGAGCTCCTACGAGCAGTACTTC
CDR3: CASSRASGSSYEQYF
J: TRBJ2-7
V: TRBV18
length: 15
size: NA
D: TRBD2

DNA: TGTGCCAGCAGTCTGTGGACGGGGAGCGGGACGCAGTATTTT
CDR3: CASSLWTGSGTQYF
J: TRBJ2-3
V: TRBV28
length: 14
size: many
D: NA

DNA: TGTGCCACCAGTGATCCCGGGACAGGGTTCACCGGGGAGCTGTTTTTT
CDR3: CATSDPGTGFTGELFF
J: TRBJ2-2
V: TRBV24-1
length: 16
size: medium-sized
D: TRBD1

DNA: TGTGCCAGCTCACCACCGCGTACAGTAGATGGAAACACCATATATTTT
CDR3: CASSPPRTVDGNTIYF
J: TRBJ1-3
V: TRBV18
length: 16
size: few
D: NA

DNA: TGTGCCAGCAGCTTTGGTCACAGGGCAAGCACAGATACGCAGTATTTT
CDR3: CASSFGHRASTDTQYF
J: TRBJ2-3
V: TRBV5-4
length: 16
size: many
D: NA

DNA: TGCAGTGCCATATTAACTAGTAGGACTAGCGGAACCTACAATGAGCAGTTCTTC
CDR3: CSAILTSRTSGTYNEQFF
J: TRBJ2-1
V: TRBV20-1
length: 18
size: NA
D: TRBD2

DNA: TGTGCCAGTAGTGCACAGGGAGCTGGCTACACCTTC
CDR3: CASSAQGAGYTF
J: TRBJ1-2
V: TRBV19
length: 12
size: NA
D: NA

DNA: TGTGCCAGCAGCTGGGGAAGTGGAGGGAACACTGAAGCTTTCTTT
CDR3: CASSWGSGGNTEAFF
J: TRBJ1-1
V: TRBV13
length: 15
size: medium-sized
D: NA

DNA: TGTGCCAGCAGACCAGGGGGACAGCTGAACAATGAGCAGTTCTTC
CDR3: CASRPGGQLNNEQFF
J: TRBJ2-1
V: TRBV6-5
length: 15
size: medium-sized
D: TRBD1

DNA: TGTGCCAGCAGTGATTGGCCATCTAGAAAGCAAGAGACCCAGTACTTC
CDR3: CASSDWPSRKQETQYF
J: TRBJ2-5
V: TRBV6-1
length: 16
size: many
D: NA

DNA: TGTGCCAGCAGCGGCCGGGACTCGTACACCGGGGAGCTGTTTTTT
CDR3: CASSGRDSYTGELFF
J: TRBJ2-2
V: TRBV6-2/TRBV6-3
length: 15
size: NA
D: NA

DNA: TGTGCCAGCAGTTACCGACCCTTGGAGCCCCAGCATTTT
CDR3: CASSYRPLEPQHF
J: TRBJ1-5
V: TRBV6-5
length: 13
size: many
D: NA

DNA: TGCAGTGCTAGTAGTCTTTTGGGACGGTCCTACGAGCAGTACTTC
CDR3: CSASSLLGRSYEQYF
J: TRBJ2-7
V: TRBV20-1
length: 15
size: NA
D: NA

DNA: TGCAGTGCTAGAGAGGGACAGGGGGCGCAAAACACTGAAGCTTTCTTT
CDR3: CSAREGQGAQNTEAFF
J: TRBJ1-1
V: TRBV20-1
length: 16
size: NA
D: TRBD1

DNA: TGCAGTGCTAGGTCAGGGTTCGTGAATTCACCCCTCCACTTT
CDR3: CSARSGFVNSPLHF
J: TRBJ1-6
V: TRBV20-1
length: 14
size: many
D: NA

DNA: TGCAGTGCTAGCACCAGGGGAGGGTGGAATACCTACAATGAGCAGTTCTTC
CDR3: CSASTRGGWNTYNEQFF
J: TRBJ2-1
V: TRBV20-1
length: 17
size: few
D: NA

DNA: TGTGCCAGCAGTTTAATGGGAGGGGGAGCTTTCTTT
CDR3: CASSLMGGGAFF
J: TRBJ1-1
V: TRBV12-3/TRBV12-4
length: 12
size: few
D: NA

DNA: TGTGCCAGCTCACGGGGCCCGGGGCGGAACACTGAAGCTTTCTTT
CDR3: CASSRGPGRNTEAFF
J: TRBJ1-1
V: TRBV18
length: 15
size: medium-sized
D: NA